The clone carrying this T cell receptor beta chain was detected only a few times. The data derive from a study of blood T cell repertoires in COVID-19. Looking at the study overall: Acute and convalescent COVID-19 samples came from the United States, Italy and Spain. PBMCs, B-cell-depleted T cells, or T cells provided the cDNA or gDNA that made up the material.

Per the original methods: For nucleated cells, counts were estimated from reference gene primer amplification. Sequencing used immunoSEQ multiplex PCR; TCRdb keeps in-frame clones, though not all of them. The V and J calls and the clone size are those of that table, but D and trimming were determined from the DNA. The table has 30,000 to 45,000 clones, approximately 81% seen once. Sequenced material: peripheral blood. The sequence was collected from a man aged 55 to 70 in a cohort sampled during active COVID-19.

In DNA, the CDR3 is TGTGCCAGCAGCTTGTGGGGGGACACTGAAGCTTTCTTT. Protein product: CASSLWGDTEAFF. The V call is TRBV5-6, the J call TRBJ1-1; D perhaps matches TRBD1 (5 bases). V was trimmed by 1 base and J by 3 bases, leaving 7 bases between them. The germline gives CDR1 SGHDT, CDR2 YYEEEE. CDR3 length equals 13 residues.